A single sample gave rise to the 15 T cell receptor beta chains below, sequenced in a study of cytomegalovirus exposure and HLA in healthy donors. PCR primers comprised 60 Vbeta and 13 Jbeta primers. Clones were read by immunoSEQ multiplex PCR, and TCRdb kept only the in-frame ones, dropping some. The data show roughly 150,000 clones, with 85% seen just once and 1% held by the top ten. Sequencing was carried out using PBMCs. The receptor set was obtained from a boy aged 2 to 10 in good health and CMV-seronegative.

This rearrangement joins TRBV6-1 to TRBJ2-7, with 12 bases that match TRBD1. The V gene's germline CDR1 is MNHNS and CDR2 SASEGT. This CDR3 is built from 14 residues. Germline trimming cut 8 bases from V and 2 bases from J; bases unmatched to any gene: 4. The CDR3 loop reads CASFWDRGPYEQYF. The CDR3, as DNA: TGTGCCAGCTTCTGGGACAGGGGGCCCTACGAGCAGTACTTC.

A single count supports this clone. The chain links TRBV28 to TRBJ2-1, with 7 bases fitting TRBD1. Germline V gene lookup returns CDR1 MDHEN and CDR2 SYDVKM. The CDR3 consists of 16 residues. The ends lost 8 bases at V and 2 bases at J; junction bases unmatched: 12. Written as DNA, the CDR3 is TGTGCCAGCTCATATTCGGCCGGGACAGCCTACAATGAGCAGTTCTTC. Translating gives CASSYSAGTAYNEQFF. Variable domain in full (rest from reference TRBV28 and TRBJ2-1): DVKVTQSSRYLVKRTGEKVFLECVQDMDHENMFWYRQDPGLGLRLIYFSYDVKMKEKGDIPEGYSVSREKKERFSLILESASTNQTSMYLCASSYSAGTAYNEQFFGPGTRLTVL.

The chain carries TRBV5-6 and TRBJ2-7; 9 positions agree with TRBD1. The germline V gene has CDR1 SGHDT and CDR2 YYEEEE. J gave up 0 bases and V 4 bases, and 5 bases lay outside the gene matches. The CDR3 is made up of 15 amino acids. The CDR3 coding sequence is TGTGCCAGCAGCACAGGGGGCTATAGCTCCTACGAGCAGTACGTC. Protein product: CASSTGGYSSYEQYV.

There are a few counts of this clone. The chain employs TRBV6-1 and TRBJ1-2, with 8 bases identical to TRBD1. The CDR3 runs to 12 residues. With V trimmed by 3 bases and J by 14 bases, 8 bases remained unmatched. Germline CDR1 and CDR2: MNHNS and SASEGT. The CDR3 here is CASSERRQGKTF. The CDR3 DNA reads TGTGCCAGCAGTGAGCGAAGACAGGGGAAGACCTTC.

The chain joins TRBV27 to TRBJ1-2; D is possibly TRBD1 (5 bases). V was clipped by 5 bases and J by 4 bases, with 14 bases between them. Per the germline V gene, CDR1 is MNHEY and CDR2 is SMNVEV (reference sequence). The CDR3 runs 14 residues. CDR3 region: CASSPRQPVYGYTF. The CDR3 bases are TGTGCCAGCAGTCCAAGACAGCCCGTCTATGGCTACACCTTC.

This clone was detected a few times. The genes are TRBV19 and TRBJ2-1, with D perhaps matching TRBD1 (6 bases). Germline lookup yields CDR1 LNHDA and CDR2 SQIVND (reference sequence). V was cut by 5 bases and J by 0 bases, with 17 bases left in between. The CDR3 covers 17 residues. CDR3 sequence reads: CASSPLRQESSYNEQFF. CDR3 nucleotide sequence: TGTGCCAGTAGTCCCCTTCGACAGGAAAGCTCCTACAATGAGCAGTTCTTC.

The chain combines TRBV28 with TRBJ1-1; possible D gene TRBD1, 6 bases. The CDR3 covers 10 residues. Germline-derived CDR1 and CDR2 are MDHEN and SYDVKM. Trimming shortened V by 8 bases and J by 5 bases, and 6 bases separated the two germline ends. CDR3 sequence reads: CASGTTEAFF. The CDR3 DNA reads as TGTGCCAGCGGGACAACTGAAGCTTTCTTT.

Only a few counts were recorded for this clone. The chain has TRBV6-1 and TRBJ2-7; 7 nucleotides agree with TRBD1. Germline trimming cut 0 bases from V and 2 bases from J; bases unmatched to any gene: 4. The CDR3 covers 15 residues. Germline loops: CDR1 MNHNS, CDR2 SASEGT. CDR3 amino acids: CASSEAWDSAYEQYV. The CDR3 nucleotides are TGTGCCAGCAGTGAAGCGTGGGACAGCGCCTACGAGCAGTACGTC.

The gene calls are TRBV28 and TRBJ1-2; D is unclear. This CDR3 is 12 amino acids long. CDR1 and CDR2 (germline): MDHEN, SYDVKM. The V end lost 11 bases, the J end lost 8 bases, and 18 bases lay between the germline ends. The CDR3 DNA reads TGTGCCTGTTCCACGGGAGTGGAGGGCTACACCTTC. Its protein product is CACSTGVEGYTF.

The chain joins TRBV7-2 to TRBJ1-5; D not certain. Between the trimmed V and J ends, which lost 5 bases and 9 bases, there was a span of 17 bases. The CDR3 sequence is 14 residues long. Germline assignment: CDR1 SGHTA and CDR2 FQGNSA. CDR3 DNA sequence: TGTGCCAGCAGCGAAGACGGTGCTAGCCGGCCCCAGCATTTT. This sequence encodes CASSEDGASRPQHF.

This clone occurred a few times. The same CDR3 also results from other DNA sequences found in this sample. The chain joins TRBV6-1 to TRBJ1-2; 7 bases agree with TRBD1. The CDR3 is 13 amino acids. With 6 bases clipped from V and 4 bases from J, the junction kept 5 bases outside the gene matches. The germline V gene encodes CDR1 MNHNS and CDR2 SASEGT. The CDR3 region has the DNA TGTGCCAGCAGCGAAACAGGGGTCTATGGCTACACCTTC. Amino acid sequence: CASSETGVYGYTF.

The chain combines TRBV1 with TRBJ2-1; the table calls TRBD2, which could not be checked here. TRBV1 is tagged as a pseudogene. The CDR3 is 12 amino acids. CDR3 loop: CTSSQERDEQFF. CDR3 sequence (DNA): TGCACCAGCAGCCAAGAGCGCGATGAGCAGTTCTTC.

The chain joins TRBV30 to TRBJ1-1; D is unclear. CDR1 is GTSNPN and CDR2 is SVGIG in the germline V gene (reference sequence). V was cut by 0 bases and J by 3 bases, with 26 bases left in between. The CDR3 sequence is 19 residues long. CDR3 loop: CAWSVLAVTGYVGDTEAFF. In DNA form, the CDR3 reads TGTGCCTGGAGTGTTCTAGCGGTCACGGGGTACGTTGGGGACACTGAAGCTTTCTTT.

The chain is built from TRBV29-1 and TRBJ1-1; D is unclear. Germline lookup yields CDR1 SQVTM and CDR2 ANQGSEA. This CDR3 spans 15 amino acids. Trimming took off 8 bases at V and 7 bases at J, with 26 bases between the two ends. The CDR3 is CSPPCERLKQSEAFF. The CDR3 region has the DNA TGCAGCCCGCCCTGTGAACGGCTGAAACAGAGTGAAGCTTTCTTT.

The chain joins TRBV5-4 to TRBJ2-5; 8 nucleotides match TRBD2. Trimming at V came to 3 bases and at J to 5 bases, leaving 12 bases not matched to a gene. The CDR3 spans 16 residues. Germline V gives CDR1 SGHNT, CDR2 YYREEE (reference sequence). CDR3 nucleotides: TGTGCCAGCAGCTGGGGGGGGCCTAGCGGGTTGGAGACCCAGTACTTC. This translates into CASSWGGPSGLETQYF.